A single sample gave rise to the 3 T cell receptor beta chains below, sequenced in a study of T cells in Graves' hyperthyroidism and ophthalmopathy. RNA transcripts yielded amplified TCR beta CDR3 regions. During a first-round RT-PCR of the TCR CDR3, the HTBI primer set was used. TCRdb independently ran MiXCR on the multiplex PCR reads; one entry per CDR3 protein. The sample shows approximately 610,000 distinct CDR3 sequences, 14% to 15% of them seen only once. Material: blood. Receptors were obtained from a woman aged 40 to 50 with Graves' ophthalmopathy.

At least ten counts were recorded for this clonotype. CDR3 DNA sequence: TGCAGTGCTAGGCATCCAGGATACACTGAAGCTTTCTTT. As protein: CSARHPGYTEAFF. The chain joins TRBV20-1 to TRBJ1-1; D gene uncertain. In germline, CDR1 is DFQATT, CDR2 SNEGSKA (reference sequence). The V end was cut by 3 bases, the J end by 3 bases, with 11 bases between. This CDR3 contains 13 residues.

V and J are TRBV12-3 or TRBV12-4 and TRBJ1-1; no clear D. CDR3 length: 12 residues. Trimming left V 7 bases short and J 3 bases short, with 9 bases between. This CDR3 reads CASNAMDTEAFF. CDR3 bases: TGTGCCAGCAACGCTATGGACACTGAAGCTTTCTTT.

This chain joins TRBV28 and TRBJ2-7; D may be TRBD1 or TRBD2 (5 bases each). The V gene lost 7 bases and the J gene lost 7 bases, with 20 bases spanning the gap. In germline, CDR1 is MDHEN, CDR2 SYDVKM. The CDR3 loop spans 14 amino acids. CDR3 nucleotide sequence: TGTGCCAGCACCAGTCCCAGGGCGGGTCTGGAGCAGTACTTC. Its protein product is CASTSPRAGLEQYF.